This entry is about one TCR beta chain. Its antigen remains unknown. This CDR3 region has 16 residues. Germline-derived CDR1 and CDR2 are SQVTM and ANQGSEA. With V trimmed by 3 bases and J by 0 bases, 7 bases remained unmatched. An input of roughly 0.5 to 1 ug of RNA was subjected to reverse transcription using random hexamers. TCRdb re-derived calls from the immunoSEQ multiplex PCR reads in MiXCR, one entry per CDR3 protein. This sample has some 250,000 distinct CDR3 sequences, with 90% to 97% found just once. These data belong to a study of CD8 T cells in Susac syndrome. Study-wide findings and caveats: Clonal expansion was absent from the CD4+ T cell repertoires in Susac syndrome.

The chain is built from TRBV29-1 and TRBJ2-1; the match to TRBD1 covers 8 bases. The receptor was isolated from a human donor with Susac syndrome. The sequenced sample consisted of CD4+ T cells from PBMCs. CDR3 coding DNA: TGCAGCGTTGACTCGCGGACAGGGAGCTCCTACAATGAGCAGTTCTTC. Translation gives CSVDSRTGSSYNEQFF.